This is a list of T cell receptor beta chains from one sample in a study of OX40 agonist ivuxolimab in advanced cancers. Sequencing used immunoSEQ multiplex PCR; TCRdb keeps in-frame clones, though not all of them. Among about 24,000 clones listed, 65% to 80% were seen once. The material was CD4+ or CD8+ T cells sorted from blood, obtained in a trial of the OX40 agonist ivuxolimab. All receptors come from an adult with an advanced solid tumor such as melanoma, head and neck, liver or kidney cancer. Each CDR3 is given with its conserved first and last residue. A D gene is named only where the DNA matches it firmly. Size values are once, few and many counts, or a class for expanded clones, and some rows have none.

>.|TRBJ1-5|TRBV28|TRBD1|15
CASTLDRGVSQPQHF
TGTGCCAGCACCCTTGACAGGGGAGTCAGTCAGCCCCAGCATTTT
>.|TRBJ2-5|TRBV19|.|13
CASIGPGVETQYF
TGTGCCAGTATTGGTCCAGGGGTGGAGACCCAGTACTTC
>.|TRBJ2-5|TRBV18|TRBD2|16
CASSPTGTSVVETQYF
TGTGCCAGCTCACCGACCGGGACTAGCGTTGTGGAGACCCAGTACTTC
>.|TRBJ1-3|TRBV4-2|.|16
CASSQVRWDPKSTIYF
TGTGCCAGCAGCCAAGTACGATGGGATCCTAAAAGCACCATATATTTT
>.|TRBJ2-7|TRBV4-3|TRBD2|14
CASSQLAGSYEQYF
TGCGCCAGCAGCCAACTAGCGGGATCGTACGAGCAGTACTTC
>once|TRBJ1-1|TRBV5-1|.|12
CASSLTGPEAFF
TGCGCCAGCAGCTTAACAGGGCCTGAAGCTTTCTTT
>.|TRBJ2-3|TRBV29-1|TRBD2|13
CSVDGWGGDTQYF
TGCAGCGTTGACGGTTGGGGGGGAGATACGCAGTATTTT
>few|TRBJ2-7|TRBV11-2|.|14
CASSQQEGGYEQYF
TGTGCCAGCAGCCAGCAAGAGGGAGGCTACGAGCAGTACTTC
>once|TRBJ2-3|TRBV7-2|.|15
CASSLQPTSTDTQYF
TGTGCCAGCAGCCTCCAGCCGACTAGCACAGATACGCAGTATTTT
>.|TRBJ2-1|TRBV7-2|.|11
CASSRVNEQFF
TGTGCCAGCAGTAGAGTCAATGAGCAGTTCTTC
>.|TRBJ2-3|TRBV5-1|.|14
CATAPGLHTDTQYF
TGCGCCACAGCACCGGGACTTCACACAGATACGCAGTATTTT
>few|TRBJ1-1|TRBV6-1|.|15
CASSESRGLNTEAFF
TGTGCCAGCAGTGAATCTCGGGGATTGAACACTGAAGCTTTCTTT
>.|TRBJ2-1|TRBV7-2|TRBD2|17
CASSHPRSSGRAWEQFF
TGTGCCAGCAGCCACCCCCGGTCTAGCGGGAGGGCCTGGGAGCAGTTCTTC
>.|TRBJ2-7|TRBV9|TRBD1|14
CASSATDRAYEQYF
TGTGCCAGCAGCGCGACAGACAGGGCCTACGAGCAGTACTTC
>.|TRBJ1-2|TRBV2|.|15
CASSETRGAMGGYTF
TGTGCCAGCAGTGAAACAAGGGGGGCGATGGGTGGCTACACCTTC
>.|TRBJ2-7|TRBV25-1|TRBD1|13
CASISGTGLEQYF
TGTGCCAGCATCTCCGGGACAGGGTTGGAGCAGTACTTC
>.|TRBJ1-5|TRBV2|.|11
CASSVNQPQHF
TGTGCCAGCAGTGTAAATCAGCCCCAGCATTTT
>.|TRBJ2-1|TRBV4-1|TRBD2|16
CASSQDEGTRGNEQFF
TGCGCCAGCAGCCAAGATGAAGGGACTAGAGGCAATGAGCAGTTCTTC
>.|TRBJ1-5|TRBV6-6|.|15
CASASSGAVGQPQHF
TGTGCCAGCGCGTCCTCGGGGGCGGTTGGCCAGCCCCAGCATTTT
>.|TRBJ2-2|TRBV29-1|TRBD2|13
CSVDSSGTGELFF
TGCAGCGTTGACTCTAGCGGGACCGGGGAGCTGTTTTTT
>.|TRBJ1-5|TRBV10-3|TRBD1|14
CASSTGDANQPQHF
TGTGCCAGCAGTACAGGGGATGCAAATCAGCCCCAGCATTTT
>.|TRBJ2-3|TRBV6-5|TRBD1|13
CASRWTGEDTQYF
TGTGCCAGCAGATGGACAGGGGAAGATACGCAGTATTTT
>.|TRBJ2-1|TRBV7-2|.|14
CASVPSRGAREQFF
TGTGCCAGCGTCCCTAGCCGGGGGGCACGTGAGCAGTTCTTC
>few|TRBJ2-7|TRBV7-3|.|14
CASSQQEGGYEQYF
TGTGCCAGCAGCCAGCAAGAGGGAGGCTACGAGCAGTACTTC
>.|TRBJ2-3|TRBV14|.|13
CASSQSKRDTQYF
TGTGCCAGCAGCCAATCCAAAAGGGATACGCAGTATTTT
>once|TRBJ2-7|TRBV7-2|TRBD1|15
CASSSPGQGTYEQYF
TGTGCCAGCAGCTCCCCGGGACAGGGAACCTACGAGCAGTACTTC
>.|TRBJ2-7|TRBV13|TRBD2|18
CASSQENSGGAGSYEQYF
TGTGCCAGCAGCCAAGAGAATAGCGGGGGGGCCGGGTCCTACGAGCAGTACTTC
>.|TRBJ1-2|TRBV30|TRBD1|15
CAWSALGGQFYGYTF
TGTGCCTGGAGTGCCCTAGGGGGACAGTTCTATGGCTACACCTTC
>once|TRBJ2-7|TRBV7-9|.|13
CASSPKGRNEQYF
TGTGCCAGCAGCCCGAAGGGGCGAAACGAGCAGTACTTC
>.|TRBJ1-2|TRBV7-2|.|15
CASSLDGWQNYGYTF
TGTGCCAGCAGCTTAGACGGTTGGCAGAACTATGGCTACACCTTC
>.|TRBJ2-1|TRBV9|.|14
CASSVGGGRGEQFF
TGTGCCAGCAGCGTTGGAGGGGGGCGTGGTGAGCAGTTCTTC
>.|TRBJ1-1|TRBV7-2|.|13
CASSYNSNTEAFF
TGTGCCAGCAGTTATAACTCGAACACTGAAGCTTTCTTT
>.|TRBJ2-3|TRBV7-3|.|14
CASSSTTGGDTQYF
TGTGCCAGCAGCTCGACGACAGGCGGAGATACGCAGTATTTT
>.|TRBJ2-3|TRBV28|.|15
CASSPALSGGDTQYF
TGTGCCAGCAGCCCCGCCCTCTCCGGAGGAGATACGCAGTATTTT
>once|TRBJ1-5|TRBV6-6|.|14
CASSYRGSNQPQHF
TGTGCCAGCAGTTATAGGGGTAGCAATCAGCCCCAGCATTTT
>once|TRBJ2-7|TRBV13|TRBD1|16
CASSLDPGQGSYEQYF
TGTGCCAGCAGCTTAGACCCGGGACAGGGAAGCTACGAGCAGTACTTC
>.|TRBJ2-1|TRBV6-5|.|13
CASRGGLYNEQFF
TGTGCCAGTAGGGGGGGATTATACAATGAGCAGTTCTTC
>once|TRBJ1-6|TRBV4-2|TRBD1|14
CASSLTGANSPLHF
TGTGCCAGCAGCTTGACAGGGGCAAATTCACCCCTCCACTTT
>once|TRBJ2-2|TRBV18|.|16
CASSPLRGANTGELFF
TGTGCCAGCTCACCATTACGAGGCGCGAACACCGGGGAGCTGTTTTTT
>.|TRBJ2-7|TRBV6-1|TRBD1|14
CASSPGTAGYEQYF
TGTGCCAGCAGTCCGGGGACAGCCGGCTACGAGCAGTACTTC
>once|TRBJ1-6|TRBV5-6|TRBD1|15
CASSPWDRNNSPLHF
TGTGCCAGCAGCCCTTGGGACAGGAATAATTCACCCCTCCACTTT
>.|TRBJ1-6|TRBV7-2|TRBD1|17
CASSSKKIQEGGSPLHF
TGTGCCAGCAGCTCGAAAAAGATCCAGGAAGGGGGCTCACCCCTCCACTTT
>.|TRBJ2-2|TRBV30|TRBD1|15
CAESSGQGGTGELFF
TGTGCCGAATCTTCGGGACAGGGGGGCACCGGGGAGCTGTTTTTT
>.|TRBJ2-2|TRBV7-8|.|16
CASSLEISGNTGELFF
TGTGCCAGCAGCTTAGAGATTAGCGGGAACACCGGGGAGCTGTTTTTT
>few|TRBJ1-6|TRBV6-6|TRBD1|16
CASSPEGTGGRSPLHF
TGTGCCAGCAGTCCCGAGGGGACAGGGGGGCGGTCACCCCTCCACTTT
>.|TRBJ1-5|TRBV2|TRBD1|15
CASSEGQGDNQPQHF
TGTGCCAGCAGTGAGGGACAGGGGGACAATCAGCCCCAGCATTTT
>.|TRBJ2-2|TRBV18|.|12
CASSPLTGELFF
TGTGCCAGCTCACCCCTCACCGGGGAGCTGTTTTTT
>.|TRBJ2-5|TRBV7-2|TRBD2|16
CASSFISGGNQETQYF
TGTGCCAGCAGCTTCATCAGCGGGGGCAATCAAGAGACCCAGTACTTC
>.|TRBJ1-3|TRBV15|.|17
CATSRAALGQLRNTIYF
TGTGCCACCAGCAGAGCTGCCCTGGGACAACTCCGAAACACCATATATTTT
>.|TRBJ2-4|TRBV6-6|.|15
CASSPRSSAQNIQYF
TGTGCCAGCAGTCCCCGGAGTAGCGCCCAAAACATTCAGTACTTC
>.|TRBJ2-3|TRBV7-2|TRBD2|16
CASSLVSGSLLDTQYF
TGTGCCAGCAGCTTAGTTAGCGGGAGTTTGCTAGATACGCAGTATTTT
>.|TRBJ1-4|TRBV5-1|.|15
CASSLGTSQGEKLFF
TGCGCCAGCAGCTTGGGCACCTCACAAGGCGAAAAACTGTTTTTT
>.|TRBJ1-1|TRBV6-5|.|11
CASRRDTEAFF
TGTGCCAGCCGGCGGGACACTGAAGCTTTCTTT